The subject of this entry is one TCR beta chain. The antigen remains unidentified. Per the germline V gene, CDR1 is SGHRS and CDR2 is YFSETQ. This CDR3 has 16 amino acids. The V segment lost 5 bases and the J segment 7 bases; nucleotides outside the gene matches: 8. The entry originates in a study of response to subunit inactivated influenza vaccine. Study results and limitations: Few additional T cells are recruited per seasonal influenza vaccination, authors suggested.

MiXCR was run by TCRdb on the RT-PCR reads, yielding one entry per CDR3 protein. This table holds around 790,000 distinct CDR3 sequences, around 20% found once. The receptor was isolated from a man aged 50 to 59 who received an inactivated influenza vaccine. The sequencing used PBMCs from blood, collected about 5 days after vaccination. The chain carries TRBV5-1 and TRBJ2-1, with TRBD2 matching over 14 bases. The CDR3 DNA follows: TGCGCCAGCAGAACCGGGACTAGCGGGAGTTGGAATGAGCAGTTCTTC. Translating it yields CASRTGTSGSWNEQFF. Using reference TRBV5-1 and TRBJ2-1 for the parts outside the CDR3, the full variable domain is KAGVTQTPRYLIKTRGQQVTLSCSPISGHRSVSWYQQTPGQGLQFLFEYFSETQRNKGNFPGRFSGRQFSNSRSEMNVSTLELGDSALYLCASRTGTSGSWNEQFFGPGTRLTVL.